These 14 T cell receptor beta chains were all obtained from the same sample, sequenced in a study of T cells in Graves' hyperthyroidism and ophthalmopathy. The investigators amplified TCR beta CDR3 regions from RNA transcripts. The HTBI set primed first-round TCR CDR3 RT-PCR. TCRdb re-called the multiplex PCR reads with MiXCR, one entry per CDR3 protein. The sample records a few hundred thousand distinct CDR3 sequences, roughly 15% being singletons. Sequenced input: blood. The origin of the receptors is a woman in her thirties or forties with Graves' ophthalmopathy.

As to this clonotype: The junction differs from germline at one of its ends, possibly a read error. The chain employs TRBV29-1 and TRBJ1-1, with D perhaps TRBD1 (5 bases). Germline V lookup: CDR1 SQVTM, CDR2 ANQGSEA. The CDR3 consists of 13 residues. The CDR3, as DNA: TGCAGCTTTGAGGGGATAGCGAACACTGAAGCTTTCTTT. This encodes CSFEGIANTEAFF.

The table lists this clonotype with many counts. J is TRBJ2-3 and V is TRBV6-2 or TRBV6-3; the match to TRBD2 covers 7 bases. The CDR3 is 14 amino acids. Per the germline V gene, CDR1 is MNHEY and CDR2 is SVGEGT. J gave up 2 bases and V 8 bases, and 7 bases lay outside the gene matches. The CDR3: CASGLVFDTDTQYF. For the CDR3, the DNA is TGTGCCAGCGGACTAGTATTCGACACAGATACGCAGTATTTT.

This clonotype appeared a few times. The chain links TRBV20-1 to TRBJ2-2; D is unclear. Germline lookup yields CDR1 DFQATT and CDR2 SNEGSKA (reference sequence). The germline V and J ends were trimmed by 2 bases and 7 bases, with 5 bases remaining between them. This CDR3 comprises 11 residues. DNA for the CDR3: TGCAGTGCTAGACTGAACGGGGAGCTGTTTTTT. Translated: CSARLNGELFF.

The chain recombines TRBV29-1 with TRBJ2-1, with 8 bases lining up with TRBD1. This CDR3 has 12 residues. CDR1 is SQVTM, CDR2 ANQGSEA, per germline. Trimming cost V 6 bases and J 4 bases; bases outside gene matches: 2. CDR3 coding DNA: TGCAGCGTGGACAGGGCGTACAATGAGCAGTTCTTC. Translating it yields CSVDRAYNEQFF.

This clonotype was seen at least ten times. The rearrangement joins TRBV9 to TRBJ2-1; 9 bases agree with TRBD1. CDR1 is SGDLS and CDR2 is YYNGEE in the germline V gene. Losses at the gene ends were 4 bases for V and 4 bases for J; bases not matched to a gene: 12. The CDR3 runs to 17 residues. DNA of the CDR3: TGTGCCAGCAGCCCCCGGACAGGGGTAGGGGTATACAATGAGCAGTTCTTC. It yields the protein CASSPRTGVGVYNEQFF. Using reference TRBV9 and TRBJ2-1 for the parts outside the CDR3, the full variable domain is DSGVTQTPKHLITATGQRVTLRCSPRSGDLSVYWYQQSLDQGLQFLIQYYNGEERAKGNILERFSAQQFPDLHSELNLSSLELGDSALYFCASSPRTGVGVYNEQFFGPGTRLTVL.

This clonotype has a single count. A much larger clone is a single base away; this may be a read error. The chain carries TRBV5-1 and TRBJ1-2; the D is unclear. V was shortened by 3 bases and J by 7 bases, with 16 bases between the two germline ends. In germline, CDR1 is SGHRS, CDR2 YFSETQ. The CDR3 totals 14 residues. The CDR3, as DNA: TGCGCCAGCAGCTCCACCGGGCGGGGTGGTGGCTACACCTTC. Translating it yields CASSSTGRGGGYTF.

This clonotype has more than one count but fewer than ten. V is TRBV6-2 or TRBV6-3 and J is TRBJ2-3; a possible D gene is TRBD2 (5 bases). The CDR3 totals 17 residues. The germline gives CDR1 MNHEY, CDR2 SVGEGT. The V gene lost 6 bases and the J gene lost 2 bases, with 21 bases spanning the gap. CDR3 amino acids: CASSYRPGAVITDTQYF. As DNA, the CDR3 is TGTGCCAGCAGCTATCGCCCTGGAGCGGTAATCACAGATACGCAGTATTTT.

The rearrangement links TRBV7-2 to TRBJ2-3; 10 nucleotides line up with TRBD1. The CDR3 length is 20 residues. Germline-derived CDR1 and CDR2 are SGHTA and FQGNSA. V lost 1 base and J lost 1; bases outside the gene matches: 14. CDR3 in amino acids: CASSLGLGQGSLGGTDTQYF. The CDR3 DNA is TGTGCCAGCAGCTTAGGGCTGGGACAGGGGTCCCTAGGTGGCACAGATACGCAGTATTTT.

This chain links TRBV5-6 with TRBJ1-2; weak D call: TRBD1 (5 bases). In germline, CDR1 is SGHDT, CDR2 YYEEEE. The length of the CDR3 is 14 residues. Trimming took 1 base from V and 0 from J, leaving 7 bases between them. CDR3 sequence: CASSLRQPNYGYTF. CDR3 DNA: TGTGCCAGCAGCTTGCGACAGCCTAACTATGGCTACACCTTC.

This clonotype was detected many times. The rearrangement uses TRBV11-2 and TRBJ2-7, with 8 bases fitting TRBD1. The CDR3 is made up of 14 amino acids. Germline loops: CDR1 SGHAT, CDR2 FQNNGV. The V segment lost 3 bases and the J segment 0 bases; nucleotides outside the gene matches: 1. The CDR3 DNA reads TGTGCCAGCAGCTTTGGGACAGGCTCCTACGAGCAGTACTTC. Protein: CASSFGTGSYEQYF. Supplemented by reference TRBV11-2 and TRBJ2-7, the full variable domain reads EAGVAQSPRYKIIEKRQSVAFWCNPISGHATLYWYQQILGQGPKLLIQFQNNGVVDDSQLPKDRFSAERLKGVDSTLKIQPAKLEDSAVYLCASSFGTGSYEQYFGPGTRLTVT.

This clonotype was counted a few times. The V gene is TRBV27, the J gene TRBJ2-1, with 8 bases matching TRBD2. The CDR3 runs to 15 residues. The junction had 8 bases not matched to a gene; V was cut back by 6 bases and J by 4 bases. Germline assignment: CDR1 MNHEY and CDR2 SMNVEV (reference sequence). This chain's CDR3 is CASSTRGVTYNEQFF. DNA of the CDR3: TGTGCCAGCAGCACGCGGGGGGTAACATACAATGAGCAGTTCTTC.

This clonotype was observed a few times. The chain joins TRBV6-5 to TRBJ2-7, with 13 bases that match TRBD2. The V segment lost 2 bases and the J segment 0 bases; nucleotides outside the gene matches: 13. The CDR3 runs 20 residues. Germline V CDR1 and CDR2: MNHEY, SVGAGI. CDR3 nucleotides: TGTGCCAGCAGTTACAAGATCACTAGCGGGAGGGCACCCACCTCCTACGAGCAGTACTTC. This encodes CASSYKITSGRAPTSYEQYF.

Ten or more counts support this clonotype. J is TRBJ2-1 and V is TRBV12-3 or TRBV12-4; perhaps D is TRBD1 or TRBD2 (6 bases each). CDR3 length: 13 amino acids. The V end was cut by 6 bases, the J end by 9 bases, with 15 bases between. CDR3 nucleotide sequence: TGTGCCAGCAGGGGCGGGACATCGGGTGAGCAGTTCTTC. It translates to CASRGGTSGEQFF.

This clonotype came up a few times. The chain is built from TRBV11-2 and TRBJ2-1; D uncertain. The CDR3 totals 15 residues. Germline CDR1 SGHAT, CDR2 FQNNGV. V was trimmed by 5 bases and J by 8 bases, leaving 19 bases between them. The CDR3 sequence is CASSPENSLGYEQFF. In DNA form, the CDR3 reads TGTGCCAGCAGCCCGGAGAATAGTTTAGGGTATGAGCAGTTCTTC.